This is a list of T cell receptor beta chains from one sample in a study of blood T cell repertoires in COVID-19. Profiled with immunoSEQ multiplex PCR; TCRdb holds only in-frame clones, not every one. The sample has under 200,000 clones, 82% seen once. Material: PBMCs or T cells enriched from blood (not recorded which). The receptors were gathered from a woman in her sixties or seventies with acute COVID-19. CDR3s include the opening cysteine and the closing phenylalanine or tryptophan. The order of the fields is clone size, V gene, D gene, J gene, CDR3 DNA, CDR3 protein. The D gene is left open where the match is weak. Size is stated for part of the rows, as once, few or many counts, or as a class when the clone is expanded.

abundance: NA
v_gene: TRBV11-2
d_gene: TRBD2
j_gene: TRBJ2-1
CDR3nt: TGTGCCAGCAGCTTAGGCTGGCGGGGGAGCGGTGAGCAGTTCTTC
CDR3aa: CASSLGWRGSGEQFF

abundance: NA
v_gene: TRBV10-2
d_gene: NA
j_gene: TRBJ2-7
CDR3nt: TGCGCCAGCAGTGAGATGCGATGGAGCTCCTACGAGCAGTACTTC
CDR3aa: CASSEMRWSSYEQYF

abundance: NA
v_gene: TRBV6-5
d_gene: NA
j_gene: TRBJ2-6
CDR3nt: TGTGCCGCCCGGGGGACCCCTGGGGCCAACGTCCTGACTTTC
CDR3aa: CAARGTPGANVLTF

abundance: NA
v_gene: TRBV4-3
d_gene: TRBD2
j_gene: TRBJ2-3
CDR3nt: TGCGCCAGCAGCCAAGGACTAGCGGGATTCACAGATACGCAGTATTTT
CDR3aa: CASSQGLAGFTDTQYF

abundance: NA
v_gene: TRBV18
d_gene: TRBD2
j_gene: TRBJ2-7
CDR3nt: TGTGCCAGCTCACCAGAGGGCGGGAGTGTACACGAGCAGTACTTC
CDR3aa: CASSPEGGSVHEQYF

abundance: NA
v_gene: TRBV13
d_gene: TRBD1
j_gene: TRBJ2-5
CDR3nt: TGTGCCAGCAGCAGCAGACAGGGGGCAGAGACCCAGTACTTC
CDR3aa: CASSSRQGAETQYF

abundance: NA
v_gene: TRBV19
d_gene: NA
j_gene: TRBJ1-1
CDR3nt: TGTGCCAGTAGTATATTTGCAGGCCCGAACACTGAAGCTTTCTTT
CDR3aa: CASSIFAGPNTEAFF

abundance: NA
v_gene: TRBV4-3
d_gene: TRBD2
j_gene: TRBJ2-2
CDR3nt: TGCGCCAGCAGCCAAGGTGGGAGGGCCTTTCTGACCGGGGAGCTGTTTTTT
CDR3aa: CASSQGGRAFLTGELFF

abundance: NA
v_gene: TRBV7-2
d_gene: NA
j_gene: TRBJ1-1
CDR3nt: TGTGCCAGCAGCTTTTTTCAGGGGAACACTGAAGCTTTCTTT
CDR3aa: CASSFFQGNTEAFF

abundance: NA
v_gene: TRBV6-5
d_gene: TRBD1
j_gene: TRBJ1-1
CDR3nt: TGTGCCAGCAGCAACGGGGCGGGACAGGACACTGAAGCTTTCTTT
CDR3aa: CASSNGAGQDTEAFF

abundance: once
v_gene: TRBV2
d_gene: NA
j_gene: TRBJ2-2
CDR3nt: TGTGCCAGCAGTGAACAGGGGGGCGCGAACGGGGAGCTGTTTTTT
CDR3aa: CASSEQGGANGELFF

abundance: NA
v_gene: TRBV3-1/TRBV3-2
d_gene: TRBD1
j_gene: TRBJ1-6
CDR3nt: TGTGCCAGCAGCCAAGAGGGACAGTTCTTTCCACCCCTCCACTTT
CDR3aa: CASSQEGQFFPPLHF

abundance: NA
v_gene: TRBV30
d_gene: NA
j_gene: TRBJ1-1
CDR3nt: TGTGCCTGGAGTCCGGTAGGACTTAAGAACACTGAAGCTTTCTTT
CDR3aa: CAWSPVGLKNTEAFF

abundance: NA
v_gene: TRBV4-3
d_gene: TRBD1
j_gene: TRBJ2-7
CDR3nt: TGCGCCAGCAGCCTAGGGACAGGGGGCTCCTACGAGCAGTACTTC
CDR3aa: CASSLGTGGSYEQYF

abundance: NA
v_gene: TRBV7-8
d_gene: NA
j_gene: TRBJ2-1
CDR3nt: TGTGCCAGCAGGTTCGCGGGGGCATACAATGAGCAGTTCTTC
CDR3aa: CASRFAGAYNEQFF

abundance: NA
v_gene: TRBV10-1
d_gene: TRBD2
j_gene: TRBJ2-2
CDR3nt: TGCGCCAGCAGTCCGGGACTAGCGGGAACCGGGGAGCTGTTTTTT
CDR3aa: CASSPGLAGTGELFF

abundance: NA
v_gene: TRBV7-8
d_gene: NA
j_gene: TRBJ2-2
CDR3nt: TGTGCCAGCAAGGACAGGAACACCGGGGAGCTGTTTTTT
CDR3aa: CASKDRNTGELFF

abundance: NA
v_gene: TRBV28
d_gene: NA
j_gene: TRBJ2-3
CDR3nt: TGTGCCAGCAGCTCGCCCTCGAGCCGCACAGATACGCAGTATTTT
CDR3aa: CASSSPSSRTDTQYF

abundance: once
v_gene: TRBV7-2
d_gene: TRBD2
j_gene: TRBJ2-1
CDR3nt: TGTGCCAGCAGCTTTTACGCCAGCGGGGGGAGCTCCTACAATGAGCAGTTCTTC
CDR3aa: CASSFYASGGSSYNEQFF

abundance: NA
v_gene: TRBV7-9
d_gene: NA
j_gene: TRBJ1-2
CDR3nt: TGTGCCAGCAGCTTAGATCCGTTTTATGGCTACACCTTC
CDR3aa: CASSLDPFYGYTF

abundance: NA
v_gene: TRBV5-4
d_gene: NA
j_gene: TRBJ2-1
CDR3nt: TGTGCCAGCAGCCCCTCTAGCGCCTACAATGAGCAGTTCTTC
CDR3aa: CASSPSSAYNEQFF

abundance: NA
v_gene: TRBV27
d_gene: TRBD2
j_gene: TRBJ2-7
CDR3nt: TGTGCCAGTTTCCCGAGGATAGCGGGATCCCACGAGCAGTACTTC
CDR3aa: CASFPRIAGSHEQYF

abundance: NA
v_gene: TRBV24-1
d_gene: TRBD1
j_gene: TRBJ2-7
CDR3nt: TGTGCCACCAGTGATTCAGGACAGGGGACCTACGAGCAGTACTTC
CDR3aa: CATSDSGQGTYEQYF

abundance: NA
v_gene: TRBV10-3
d_gene: NA
j_gene: TRBJ1-5
CDR3nt: TGTGCCACACTTGCCGACAGGTATAGCAATCAGCCCCAGCATTTT
CDR3aa: CATLADRYSNQPQHF

abundance: NA
v_gene: TRBV5-4
d_gene: TRBD1
j_gene: TRBJ1-2
CDR3nt: TGTGCCAGCAGTCCAGAAACAGGGGGGGCTGGCTACACCTTC
CDR3aa: CASSPETGGAGYTF

abundance: NA
v_gene: TRBV18
d_gene: TRBD2
j_gene: TRBJ2-4
CDR3nt: TGTGCCAGCTCACCCTCCGGGACTAGCGGGAACATTCAGTACTTC
CDR3aa: CASSPSGTSGNIQYF

abundance: many
v_gene: TRBV27
d_gene: TRBD1
j_gene: TRBJ2-1
CDR3nt: TGTGCCAGCAGTCGGTGGGACAGGGGAAATGAGCAGTTCTTC
CDR3aa: CASSRWDRGNEQFF

abundance: NA
v_gene: TRBV25-1
d_gene: NA
j_gene: TRBJ1-5
CDR3nt: TGTGCCAGTCGGAGGGCAGGGAGAGATCAGCCCCAGCATTTT
CDR3aa: CASRRAGRDQPQHF

abundance: NA
v_gene: TRBV7-2
d_gene: NA
j_gene: TRBJ2-3
CDR3nt: TGTGCCAGCAGCTTTCGGGGGGATACGCAGTATTTT
CDR3aa: CASSFRGDTQYF

abundance: NA
v_gene: TRBV3-1/TRBV3-2
d_gene: NA
j_gene: TRBJ2-1
CDR3nt: TGTGCCAGCAGCCAAGACGGGACTTCATACAATGAGCAGTTCTTC
CDR3aa: CASSQDGTSYNEQFF

abundance: NA
v_gene: TRBV19
d_gene: TRBD2
j_gene: TRBJ2-2
CDR3nt: TGTGCCAGTAGTATAGACCCTCCGGGACTAGGGAGCGGGGAGCTGTTTTTT
CDR3aa: CASSIDPPGLGSGELFF

abundance: NA
v_gene: TRBV7-8
d_gene: NA
j_gene: TRBJ2-6
CDR3nt: TGTGCCAGCAGCTTTGTAACTGGGGCCAACGTCCTGACTTTC
CDR3aa: CASSFVTGANVLTF

abundance: once
v_gene: TRBV7-2
d_gene: TRBD1
j_gene: TRBJ2-1
CDR3nt: TGTGCCAGCAGCTCACAGGGGGGTACGGACAATGAGCAGTTCTTC
CDR3aa: CASSSQGGTDNEQFF

abundance: NA
v_gene: TRBV10-3
d_gene: NA
j_gene: TRBJ1-2
CDR3nt: TGTGCCATCAGTGAGTCTCCGGACAATAACTATGGCTACACCTTC
CDR3aa: CAISESPDNNYGYTF

abundance: NA
v_gene: TRBV7-2
d_gene: NA
j_gene: TRBJ2-7
CDR3nt: TGTGCCAGCAGCTTAAGCAGGGGATTCTACGAGCAGTACTTC
CDR3aa: CASSLSRGFYEQYF

abundance: NA
v_gene: TRBV6-5
d_gene: NA
j_gene: TRBJ1-1
CDR3nt: TGTGCCAGCAGCCTCGCGGGGGGAGCTGAAGCTTTCTTT
CDR3aa: CASSLAGGAEAFF

abundance: once
v_gene: TRBV6-5
d_gene: NA
j_gene: TRBJ1-4
CDR3nt: TGTGCCAGCACACAAAGACCGACTGGAGATGAAAAACTGTTTTTT
CDR3aa: CASTQRPTGDEKLFF

abundance: NA
v_gene: TRBV28
d_gene: NA
j_gene: TRBJ1-1
CDR3nt: TGTGCCAGCAGTTTGAGGGGGTCGAGCACTGAAGCTTTCTTT
CDR3aa: CASSLRGSSTEAFF

abundance: NA
v_gene: TRBV6-1
d_gene: NA
j_gene: TRBJ1-2
CDR3nt: TGTGCCAGCAGGGAAGGACTGACGACTCGACTTAACTATGGCTACACCTTC
CDR3aa: CASREGLTTRLNYGYTF

abundance: NA
v_gene: TRBV12-3/TRBV12-4
d_gene: NA
j_gene: TRBJ1-6
CDR3nt: TGTGCCAGCAGTTTACTCAATTCACCCCTCCACTTT
CDR3aa: CASSLLNSPLHF

abundance: NA
v_gene: TRBV7-2
d_gene: TRBD2
j_gene: TRBJ2-3
CDR3nt: TGTGCCAGCAGCTTAACCTGGCGGGAGGGGAGACGCACAGATACGCAGTATTTT
CDR3aa: CASSLTWREGRRTDTQYF

abundance: NA
v_gene: TRBV9
d_gene: NA
j_gene: TRBJ1-1
CDR3nt: TGTGCCAGCAGCGTTCGTCAGTTTGGTGAAGCTTTCTTT
CDR3aa: CASSVRQFGEAFF

abundance: once
v_gene: TRBV29-1
d_gene: TRBD2
j_gene: TRBJ2-1
CDR3nt: TGCAGCGTTGAAGATTCGTTCACTAGCGGGAGGGAATACAATGAGCAGTTCTTC
CDR3aa: CSVEDSFTSGREYNEQFF

abundance: NA
v_gene: TRBV27
d_gene: NA
j_gene: TRBJ2-3
CDR3nt: TGTGCCAGCAGTTACGCGGCCTTCACAGATACGCAGTATTTT
CDR3aa: CASSYAAFTDTQYF

abundance: NA
v_gene: TRBV2
d_gene: NA
j_gene: TRBJ1-1
CDR3nt: TGTGCCAGCAGTGTGGCCACTGAAGCTTTCTTT
CDR3aa: CASSVATEAFF

abundance: NA
v_gene: TRBV19
d_gene: NA
j_gene: TRBJ1-5
CDR3nt: TGTGCCAGTAGTATAGGGGGGGTGGGTCGACTGAATCAGCCCCAGCATTTT
CDR3aa: CASSIGGVGRLNQPQHF

abundance: NA
v_gene: TRBV5-1
d_gene: NA
j_gene: TRBJ1-1
CDR3nt: TGCGCCAGCAGCTTTCAACAGGGAACAGGTAGAACTGAAGCTTTCTTT
CDR3aa: CASSFQQGTGRTEAFF

abundance: NA
v_gene: TRBV24-1
d_gene: NA
j_gene: TRBJ2-3
CDR3nt: TGTGCCACCAGTCAGCAGGGTTGGGGAGATACGCAGTATTTT
CDR3aa: CATSQQGWGDTQYF

abundance: NA
v_gene: TRBV19
d_gene: NA
j_gene: TRBJ1-1
CDR3nt: TGTGCCAGTAGTATGGAGGGTGTCACTGAAGCTTTCTTT
CDR3aa: CASSMEGVTEAFF

abundance: NA
v_gene: TRBV7-9
d_gene: NA
j_gene: TRBJ1-1
CDR3nt: TGTGCCAGCTCTCTCTCACAGCTGAACACTGAAGCTTTCTTT
CDR3aa: CASSLSQLNTEAFF